Here is one TCR beta chain with its context. Here immunoSEQ multiplex PCR was the method, and the copy in TCRdb shows in-frame clones only, minus some. The table lists 13,000 or so clones, 85% to 95% of them singletons, with 2.5% to 3% in the top ten. Germline CDR1 is SGHTA and CDR2 is FQGNSA. The V segment lost 8 bases and the J segment 5 bases; nucleotides outside the gene matches: 8. The CDR3 covers 15 residues. The record originates from a study of T cell changes during pregnancy in multiple sclerosis. The input for sequencing was peripheral blood, taken in the second trimester of pregnancy. The TCR comes from a female donor in good health, enrolled as a control in a pregnancy study. The chain links TRBV7-2 to TRBJ2-1, with TRBD2 matching 11 bases. The CDR3 spells CASDVSGGGHNEQFF. The CDR3 coding sequence is TGTGCCAGCGACGTTAGCGGGGGGGGCCACAATGAGCAGTTCTTC.